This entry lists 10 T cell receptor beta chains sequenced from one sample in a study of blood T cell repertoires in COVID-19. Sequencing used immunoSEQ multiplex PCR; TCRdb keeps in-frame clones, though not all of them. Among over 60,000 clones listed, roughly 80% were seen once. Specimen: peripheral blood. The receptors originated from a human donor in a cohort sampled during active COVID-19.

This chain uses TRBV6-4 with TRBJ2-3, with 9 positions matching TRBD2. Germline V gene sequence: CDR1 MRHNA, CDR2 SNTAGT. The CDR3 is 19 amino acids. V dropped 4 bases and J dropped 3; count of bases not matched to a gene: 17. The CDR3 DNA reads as TGTGCCAGCAGTGGCGGAGGGCTACGCGGGGGGGCGGTAACAGATACGCAGTATTTT. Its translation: CASSGGGLRGGAVTDTQYF.

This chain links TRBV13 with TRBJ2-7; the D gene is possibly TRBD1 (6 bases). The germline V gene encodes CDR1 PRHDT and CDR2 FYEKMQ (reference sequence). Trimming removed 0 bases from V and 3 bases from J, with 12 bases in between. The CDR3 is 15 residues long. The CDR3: CASSLGAGAFYEQYF. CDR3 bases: TGTGCCAGCAGCTTAGGTGCAGGGGCATTCTACGAGCAGTACTTC.

DNA of the CDR3: TGTGCCAGCAGTGCCCCCCCCCGCTCAGGGTATTTGCCCTACGAGCAGTACTTC. It translates to CASSAPPRSGYLPYEQYF. The chain combines TRBV25-1 with TRBJ2-7; TRBD1 is a possible D gene (5 bases). Germline lookup yields CDR1 MGHDK and CDR2 SYGVNS. The ends were cut back, 4 bases at V and 2 bases at J, with 24 bases in the middle. The CDR3 contains 18 residues.

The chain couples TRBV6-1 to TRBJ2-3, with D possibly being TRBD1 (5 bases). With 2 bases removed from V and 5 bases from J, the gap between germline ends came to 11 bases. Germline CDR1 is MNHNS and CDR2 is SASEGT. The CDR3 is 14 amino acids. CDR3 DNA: TGTGCCAGCAGTGAACTAGGGGTGAAAGATACGCAGTATTTT. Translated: CASSELGVKDTQYF.

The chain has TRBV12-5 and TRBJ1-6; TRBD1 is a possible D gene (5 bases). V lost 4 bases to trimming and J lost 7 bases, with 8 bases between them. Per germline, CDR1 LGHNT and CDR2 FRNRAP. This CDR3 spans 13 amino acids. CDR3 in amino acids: CASGSTANSPLHF. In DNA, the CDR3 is TGTGCTAGTGGTTCGACAGCGAATTCACCCCTCCACTTT.

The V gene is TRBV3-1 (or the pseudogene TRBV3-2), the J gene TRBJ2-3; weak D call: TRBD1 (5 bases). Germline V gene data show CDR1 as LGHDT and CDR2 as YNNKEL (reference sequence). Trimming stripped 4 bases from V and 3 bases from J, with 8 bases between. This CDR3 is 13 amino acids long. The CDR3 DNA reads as TGTGCCAGCAGCCTGCAGGGAACAGATACGCAGTATTTT. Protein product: CASSLQGTDTQYF.

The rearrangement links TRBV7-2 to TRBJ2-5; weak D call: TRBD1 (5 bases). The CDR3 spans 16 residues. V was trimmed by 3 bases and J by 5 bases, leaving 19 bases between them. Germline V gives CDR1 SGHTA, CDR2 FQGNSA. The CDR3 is CASSFGQGAIGETQYF. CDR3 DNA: TGTGCCAGCAGCTTTGGCCAGGGTGCAATCGGGGAGACCCAGTACTTC. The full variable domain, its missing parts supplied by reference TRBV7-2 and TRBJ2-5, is GAGVSQSPSNKVTEKGKDVELRCDPISGHTALYWYRQSLGQGLEFLIYFQGNSAPDKSGLPSDRFSAERTGGSVSTLTIQRTQQEDSAVYLCASSFGQGAIGETQYFGPGTRLLVL.

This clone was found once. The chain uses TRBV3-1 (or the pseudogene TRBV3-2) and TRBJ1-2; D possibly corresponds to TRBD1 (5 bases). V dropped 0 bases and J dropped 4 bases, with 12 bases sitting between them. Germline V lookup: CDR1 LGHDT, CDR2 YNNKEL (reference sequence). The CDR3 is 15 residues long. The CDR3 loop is CASSQDLDSFYGYTF. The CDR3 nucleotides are TGTGCCAGCAGCCAAGATCTAGACAGCTTCTATGGCTACACCTTC.

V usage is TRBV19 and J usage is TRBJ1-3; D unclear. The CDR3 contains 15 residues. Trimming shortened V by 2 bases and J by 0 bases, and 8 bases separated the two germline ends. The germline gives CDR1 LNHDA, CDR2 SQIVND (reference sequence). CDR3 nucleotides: TGTGCCAGTAGTATATCCCGGGACTCTGGAAACACCATATATTTT. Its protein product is CASSISRDSGNTIYF.

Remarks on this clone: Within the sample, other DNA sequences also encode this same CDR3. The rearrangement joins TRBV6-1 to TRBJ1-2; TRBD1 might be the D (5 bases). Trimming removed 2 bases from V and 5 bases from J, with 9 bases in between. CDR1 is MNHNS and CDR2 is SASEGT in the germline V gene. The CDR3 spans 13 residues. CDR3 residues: CASSEQGGYGYTF. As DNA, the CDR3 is TGTGCCAGCAGTGAACAGGGTGGATATGGCTACACCTTC.